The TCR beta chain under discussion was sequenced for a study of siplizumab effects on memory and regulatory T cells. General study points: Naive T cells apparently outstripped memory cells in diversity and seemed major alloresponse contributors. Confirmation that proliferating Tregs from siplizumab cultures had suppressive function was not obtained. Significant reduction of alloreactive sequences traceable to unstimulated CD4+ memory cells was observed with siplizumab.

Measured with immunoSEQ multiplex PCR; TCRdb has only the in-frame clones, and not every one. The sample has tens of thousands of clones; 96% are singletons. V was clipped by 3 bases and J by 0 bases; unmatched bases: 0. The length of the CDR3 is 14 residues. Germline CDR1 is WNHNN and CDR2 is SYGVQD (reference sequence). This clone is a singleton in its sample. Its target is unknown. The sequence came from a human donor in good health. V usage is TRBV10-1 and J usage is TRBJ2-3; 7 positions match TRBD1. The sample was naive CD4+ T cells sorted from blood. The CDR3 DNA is TGCGCCAGCAGTGACAGGGGGAGCACAGATACGCAGTATTTT. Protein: CASSDRGSTDTQYF.